This T cell receptor (beta chain) was found in a study of identical twins' blood T cells. Comment on this clonotype: The target antigen is unknown.

Findings of the study overall: Out-of-frame TCRbeta clonotypes reportedly had markedly more similar V usage in twins than unrelated donors. Top TCRbeta clonotypes were shared more with twin than unrelated donors.

TCR cDNA libraries were made from RNA using a previously described, modified protocol. TCRdb fed the 5' RACE reads into MiXCR, producing one record per CDR3 protein. The sample consists of a few hundred thousand distinct CDR3 sequences, roughly 30% of them appearing once. The V gene's germline CDR1 is LGHDT and CDR2 YNNKEL (reference sequence). Trimming took off 4 bases at V and 7 bases at J, with 10 bases between the two ends. This CDR3 spans 12 amino acids. The three twin pairs were reared together, likely meeting the same infections. Sequenced input: PBMCs. The genes are TRBV3-1 and TRBJ1-1; D is unclear. The receptor's source is a woman aged 18-49 years in good health. The CDR3 loop is CASSLNSVEAFF. The CDR3 nucleotides read TGTGCCAGCAGCCTTAACTCGGTTGAAGCTTTCTTT.